One and the same sample provided the 24 T cell receptor beta chains below, sequenced in a study of T cell repertoires in cytomegalovirus infection. Which antigens these TCRs recognize remains unknown. TCRdb processed the reads anew with MiXCR; each CDR3 protein has one entry. The sample contains roughly 500,000 distinct CDR3 sequences, about 33% of which appear only once. The sequencing here drew on cultured PBMCs, taken from culture after CMV antigen stimulation. Every receptor here comes from a human donor in good health (CMV status not recorded). Some clones in this sample may be carry-over from other donors' samples.

This clonotype was detected a few times. The V call is TRBV27, the J call TRBJ2-3; D gene unclear. Per germline, CDR1 MNHEY and CDR2 SMNVEV (reference sequence). Deletions cut 3 bases from V and 6 bases from J, with 7 bases between. CDR3 length equals 12 residues. CDR3 in DNA: TGTGCCAGCAGTTTCCGGCGGGATACGCAGTATTTT. This gives the protein CASSFRRDTQYF.

The sample holds a few counts of this clonotype. CDR3 loop: CASSWGSYEQYF. The CDR3, as DNA: TGTGCCAGCAGCTGGGGCTCCTACGAGCAGTACTTC. V and J are TRBV28 and TRBJ2-7; D gene unclear. This CDR3 spans 12 amino acids. Germline CDR1 and CDR2: MDHEN and SYDVKM. Deletions cut 6 bases from V and 0 bases from J, with 6 bases between.

This rearrangement joins TRBV28 to TRBJ2-1; TRBD1 agrees at 9 bases. The V segment lost 6 bases and the J segment 2 bases; nucleotides outside the gene matches: 5. CDR3 size: 15 residues. Looked up from germline, CDR1 is MDHEN and CDR2 is SYDVKM. The CDR3, as DNA: TGTGCCAGCAGCGACAGGGGGGGAACCTACAATGAGCAGTTCTTC. Its translation is CASSDRGGTYNEQFF.

Note on this clonotype: Sequence at one end of the junction differs from germline and may be a read error. The rearrangement joins TRBV7-2 to TRBJ2-4, with D perhaps assigned TRBD1 or TRBD2 (7 bases each). This CDR3 region has 17 residues. Germline values: CDR1 SGHTA, CDR2 FQGNSA. CDR3 coding DNA: TGTGTCAGCAGCTTAGTGGCGGGCAGGGGGGGTGGAAACATTCAGTACTTC. Its translation is CVSSLVAGRGGGNIQYF.

V usage is TRBV4-1 and J usage is TRBJ2-7; 12 bases align to TRBD2. CDR1 and CDR2 (germline): MGHRA, YSYEKL. The CDR3 runs to 16 residues. Trimming removed 4 bases from V and 0 bases from J; junction bases left unmatched: 4. The CDR3 spells CASSLGTSGYSYEQYF. CDR3 sequence (DNA): TGCGCCAGCAGCCTAGGGACTAGCGGGTACTCCTACGAGCAGTACTTC.

The J gene is TRBJ2-1, the V gene TRBV10-3; TRBD1 matches at 7 bases. Germline CDR1 is ENHRY and CDR2 is SYGVKD. Trimming took 7 bases from V and 4 from J; bases not matched to a gene: 4. The CDR3 has 13 residues. The CDR3 coding sequence is TGTGCCATCACCGGGACAGAATACAATGAGCAGTTCTTC. Translation gives CAITGTEYNEQFF.

This clonotype came up a few times. The rearrangement links TRBV6-2 or TRBV6-3 to TRBJ1-5; D is undetermined. Trimming left V 6 bases short and J 7 bases short, with 10 bases between. Germline lookup yields CDR1 MNHEY and CDR2 SVGEGT. The length of the CDR3 is 12 residues. The CDR3 protein is CASSLPGQPQHF. CDR3 nucleotides: TGTGCCAGCAGCCTCCCCGGGCAGCCCCAGCATTTT.

The chain has TRBV5-4 and TRBJ2-7; 8 bases are shared with TRBD1. This CDR3 is 15 amino acids long. Per germline, CDR1 SGHNT and CDR2 YYREEE (reference sequence). V shed 4 bases and J 3 bases; nucleotides not matched to a gene: 9. CDR3: CASSPRRTGYYEQYF. In DNA form, the CDR3 reads TGTGCCAGCAGCCCCCGGAGGACAGGGTACTACGAGCAGTACTTC. Complete variable domain (other parts from reference TRBV5-4 and TRBJ2-7): ETGVTQSPTHLIKTRGQQVTLRCSSQSGHNTVSWYQQALGQGPQFIFQYYREEENGRGNFPPRFSGLQFPNYSSELNVNALELDDSALYLCASSPRRTGYYEQYFGPGTRLTVT.

This clonotype was detected ten times or more. This chain connects TRBV7-2 to TRBJ2-3; D is possibly TRBD2 (5 bases). The CDR3 covers 16 residues. V lost 1 base, J lost 0 bases, and 11 bases lay in between. Germline CDR1 is SGHTA and CDR2 is FQGNSA. As DNA, the CDR3 is TGTGCCAGCAGCTTAGTATCGGGATCTAGCACAGATACGCAGTATTTT. This translates into CASSLVSGSSTDTQYF.

The V call is TRBV7-2, the J call TRBJ2-7; TRBD2 matches 8 bases. The germline CDR1 and CDR2 sequences are SGHTA and FQGNSA. V was pared by 5 bases and J by 3 bases, with 12 bases of the junction left unmatched. This CDR3 has 16 residues. The CDR3, as DNA: TGTGCCAGCAGCACGGGGGGTGGCGGGAGGATCTACGAGCAGTACTTC. Translated, it gives CASSTGGGGRIYEQYF.

This clonotype has just a few counts. This sequence joins TRBV12-3 or TRBV12-4 and TRBJ2-1; no reliable D call. The CDR3 runs to 12 residues. V was trimmed by 8 bases and J by 1 base, leaving 6 bases between them. The CDR3 is CASRFSYNEQFF. As DNA, the CDR3 is TGTGCCAGCCGGTTTTCCTACAATGAGCAGTTCTTC.

This clonotype was seen more than once but under ten times. The chain combines TRBV23-1 with TRBJ2-1; D not resolved. TRBV23-1 is an open reading frame, and its role is uncertain. V was clipped by 8 bases and J by 7 bases, with 12 bases between them. This CDR3 spans 12 amino acids. CDR3 sequence reads: CASGPVRNEQFF. The CDR3, as DNA: TGCGCCAGCGGGCCGGTGAGGAATGAGCAGTTCTTC.

This clonotype was observed a handful of times. The CDR3 reads CASRRTGVLNEQFF. CDR3 sequence (DNA): TGTGCCAGCAGGCGGACAGGGGTTCTCAATGAGCAGTTCTTC. The genes are TRBV27 and TRBJ2-1, with TRBD1 matching over 9 bases. CDR1 MNHEY and CDR2 SMNVEV come from the germline V gene (reference sequence). The CDR3 has 14 residues. Losses at the gene ends were 6 bases for V and 6 bases for J; bases not matched to a gene: 6.

This clonotype appeared a few times. The chain uses TRBV19 and TRBJ1-1; D possibly corresponds to TRBD1 (5 bases). CDR3 length equals 13 residues. V lost 5 bases and J 3 bases, leaving 10 bases between the germline ends. Germline V gene data show CDR1 as LNHDA and CDR2 as SQIVND (reference sequence). The CDR3 sequence is CASSRRVDTEAFF. In DNA, the CDR3 is TGTGCCAGTAGTCGCAGGGTGGACACTGAAGCTTTCTTT.

This clonotype was found once. The CDR3 coding sequence is TGCAGCGTTGGGGTGGTGGGGAACACTGAAGCTTTCTTT. Translating gives CSVGVVGNTEAFF. The chain recombines TRBV29-1 with TRBJ1-1; D uncertain. The CDR3 is 13 amino acids. Germline CDR1 reads SQVTM; CDR2 reads ANQGSEA. The V and J ends lost 4 bases and 1 base respectively, with 10 bases between them.

This clonotype has only a few counts. The junction and the germline gene differ at one end; a read error may be behind it. The gene calls are TRBV27 and TRBJ2-1; 9 bases agree with TRBD2. The CDR3 is 14 amino acids. Germline assignment: CDR1 MNHEY and CDR2 SMNVEV (reference sequence). The CDR3 sequence: CASSLGLANKEQFF. In DNA, the CDR3 is TGTGCCAGCAGTTTAGGACTAGCGAACAAGGAGCAGTTCTTC.

The V and J genes are TRBV4-1 and TRBJ2-7; weak D call: TRBD1 (6 bases). V gave up 3 bases and J gave up 6 bases, with 15 bases separating them. From germline, CDR1 is MGHRA and CDR2 YSYEKL. The CDR3 covers 14 residues. This CDR3 is CASSQGGLGGEQYF. As DNA, the CDR3 is TGCGCCAGCAGCCAGGGCGGGTTAGGGGGCGAGCAGTACTTC.

The V call is TRBV11-2, the J call TRBJ2-3; 9 positions match TRBD2. The ends lost 3 bases at V and 6 bases at J; junction bases unmatched: 10. Germline loops: CDR1 SGHAT, CDR2 FQNNGV. The CDR3 is 16 amino acids. CDR3 protein: CASSLAAGGFRDTQYF. The CDR3 bases are TGTGCCAGCAGCTTGGCAGCGGGAGGTTTCAGGGATACGCAGTATTTT.

This clonotype was recorded at least ten times. The V gene is TRBV7-2, the J gene TRBJ2-5; D ambiguous. From germline, CDR1 is SGHTA and CDR2 FQGNSA. V was cut by 0 bases and J by 9 bases, with 14 bases left in between. The CDR3 runs to 14 residues. The CDR3 is CASSLAMAPRAQYF. In DNA form, the CDR3 reads TGTGCCAGCAGCTTAGCGATGGCCCCCCGGGCCCAGTACTTC.

This clonotype was recorded a few times. The rearrangement links TRBV29-1 to TRBJ2-7; D remains unclear. This CDR3 spans 11 amino acids. V lost 2 bases and J 2 bases, leaving 4 bases between the germline ends. Germline CDR1 reads SQVTM; CDR2 reads ANQGSEA. CDR3 loop: CSVENTYEQYF. DNA of the CDR3: TGCAGCGTTGAAAATACCTACGAGCAGTACTTC.

V is TRBV7-2 and J is TRBJ2-5, with D perhaps TRBD2 (7 bases). The germline V gene encodes CDR1 SGHTA and CDR2 FQGNSA. The CDR3 consists of 14 residues. V dropped 6 bases and J dropped 7 bases, with 18 bases sitting between them. Here the CDR3 DNA reads TGTGCCAGCAGTCTAGGGGGGGACGGGGCGACCCAGTACTTC. It codes for CASSLGGDGATQYF.

V usage is TRBV7-6 and J usage is TRBJ1-1, with D possibly TRBD1 on 6 matching bases. CDR1 is SGHVS, CDR2 FNYEAQ, per germline. V dropped 5 bases and J dropped 8 bases, with 15 bases sitting between them. The CDR3 spans 13 residues. CDR3 loop: CASSPPGGREAFF. In DNA, the CDR3 is TGTGCCAGCAGCCCGCCGGGGGGCCGAGAAGCTTTCTTT.

The gene calls are TRBV4-3 and TRBJ2-1; no definite D call. In germline, CDR1 is LGHNA, CDR2 YSLEER. Between the trimmed V and J ends, which lost 3 bases and 4 bases, there was a span of 19 bases. The CDR3 is 17 amino acids. The CDR3 region is CASSHLSPPLEYNEQFF. The CDR3 bases are TGCGCCAGCAGCCACCTCTCTCCCCCATTAGAATACAATGAGCAGTTCTTC.

Turning to this clonotype: This may arise from a read error, as a much more abundant clone is one base away. The chain has TRBV7-2 and TRBJ1-1; a weak D match, TRBD1 (6 bases). CDR3 size: 13 residues. V lost 7 bases and J lost 5, with 14 bases in between. Looked up from germline, CDR1 is SGHTA and CDR2 is FQGNSA. This chain's CDR3 is CASNTGRGTEAFF. As DNA, the CDR3 is TGTGCCAGCAATACAGGGCGTGGAACTGAAGCTTTCTTT. Full variable domain (rest looked up from reference TRBV7-2 and TRBJ1-1): GAGVSQSPSNKVTEKGKDVELRCDPISGHTALYWYRQSLGQGLEFLIYFQGNSAPDKSGLPSDRFSAERTGGSVSTLTIQRTQQEDSAVYLCASNTGRGTEAFFGQGTRLTVV.